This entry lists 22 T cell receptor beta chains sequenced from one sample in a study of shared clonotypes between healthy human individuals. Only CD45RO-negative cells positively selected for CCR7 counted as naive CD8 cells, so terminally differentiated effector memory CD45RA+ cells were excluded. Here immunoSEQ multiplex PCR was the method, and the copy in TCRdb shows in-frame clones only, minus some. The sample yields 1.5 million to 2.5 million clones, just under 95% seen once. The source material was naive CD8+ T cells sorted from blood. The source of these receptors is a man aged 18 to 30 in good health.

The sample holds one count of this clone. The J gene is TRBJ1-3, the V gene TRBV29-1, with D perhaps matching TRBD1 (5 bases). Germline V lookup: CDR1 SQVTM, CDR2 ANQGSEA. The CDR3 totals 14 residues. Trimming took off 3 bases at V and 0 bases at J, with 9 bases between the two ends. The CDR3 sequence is CSVDGTDSGNTIYF. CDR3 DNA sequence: TGCAGCGTTGACGGGACTGACTCTGGAAACACCATATATTTT. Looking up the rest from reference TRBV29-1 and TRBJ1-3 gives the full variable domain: SAVISQKPSRDICQRGTSLTIQCQVDSQVTMMFWYRQQPGQSLTLIATANQGSEATYESGFVIDKFPISRPNLTFSTLTVSNMSPEDSSIYLCSVDGTDSGNTIYFGEGSWLTVV.

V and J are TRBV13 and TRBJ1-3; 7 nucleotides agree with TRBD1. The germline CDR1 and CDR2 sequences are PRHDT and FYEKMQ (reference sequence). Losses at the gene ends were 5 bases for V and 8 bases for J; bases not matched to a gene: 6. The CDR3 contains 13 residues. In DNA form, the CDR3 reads TGTGCCAGCAGCCAGGGGGTCGAAGACACCATATATTTT. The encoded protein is CASSQGVEDTIYF.

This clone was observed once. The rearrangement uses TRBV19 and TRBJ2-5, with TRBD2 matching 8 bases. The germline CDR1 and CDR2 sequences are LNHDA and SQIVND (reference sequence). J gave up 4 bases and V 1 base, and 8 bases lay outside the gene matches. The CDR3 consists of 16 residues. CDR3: CASSIGISGAGETQYF. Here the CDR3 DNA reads TGTGCCAGTAGTATAGGAATTAGCGGGGCAGGAGAGACCCAGTACTTC.

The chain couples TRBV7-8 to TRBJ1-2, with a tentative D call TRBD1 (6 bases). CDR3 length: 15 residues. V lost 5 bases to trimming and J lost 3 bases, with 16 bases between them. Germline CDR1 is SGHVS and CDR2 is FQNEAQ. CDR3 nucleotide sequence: TGTGCCAGCAGCCCAGCAGGGGTTTCTTACTATGGCTACACCTTC. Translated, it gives CASSPAGVSYYGYTF.

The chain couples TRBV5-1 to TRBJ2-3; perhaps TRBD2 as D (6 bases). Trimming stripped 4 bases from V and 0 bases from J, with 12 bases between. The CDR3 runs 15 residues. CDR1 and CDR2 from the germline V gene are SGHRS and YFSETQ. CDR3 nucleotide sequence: TGCGCCAGCAGCCTGTTAGGGAGGAGCACAGATACGCAGTATTTT. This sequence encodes CASSLLGRSTDTQYF.

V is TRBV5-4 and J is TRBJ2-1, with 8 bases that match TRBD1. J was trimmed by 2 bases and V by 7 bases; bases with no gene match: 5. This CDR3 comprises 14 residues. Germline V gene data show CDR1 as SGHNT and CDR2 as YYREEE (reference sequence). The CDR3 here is CASSGQGTYNEQFF. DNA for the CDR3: TGTGCCAGCTCCGGACAGGGCACCTACAATGAGCAGTTCTTC.

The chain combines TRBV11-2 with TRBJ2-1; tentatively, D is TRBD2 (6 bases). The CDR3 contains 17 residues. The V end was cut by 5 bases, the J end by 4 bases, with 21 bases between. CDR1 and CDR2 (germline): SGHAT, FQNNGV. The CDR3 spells CASSPRLDGLLYNEQFF. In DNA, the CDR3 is TGTGCCAGCAGCCCCCGACTAGACGGGTTGCTGTACAATGAGCAGTTCTTC.

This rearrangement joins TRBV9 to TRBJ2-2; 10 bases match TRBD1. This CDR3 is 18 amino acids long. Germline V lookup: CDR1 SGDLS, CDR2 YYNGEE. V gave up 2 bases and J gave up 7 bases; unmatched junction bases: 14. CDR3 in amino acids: CASSVVRDRGTDIGELFF. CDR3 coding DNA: TGTGCCAGCAGCGTGGTCCGGGACAGGGGAACGGACATCGGGGAGCTGTTTTTT.

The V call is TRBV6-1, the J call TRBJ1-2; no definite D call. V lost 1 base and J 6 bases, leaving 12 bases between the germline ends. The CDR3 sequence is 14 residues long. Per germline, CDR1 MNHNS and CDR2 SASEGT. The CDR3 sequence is CASSEGWQSDGYTF. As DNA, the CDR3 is TGTGCCAGCAGTGAAGGTTGGCAGAGTGATGGCTACACCTTC.

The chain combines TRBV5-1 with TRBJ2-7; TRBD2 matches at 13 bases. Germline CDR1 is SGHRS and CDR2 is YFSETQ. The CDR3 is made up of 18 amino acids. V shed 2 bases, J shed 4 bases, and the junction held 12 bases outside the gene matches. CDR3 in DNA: TGCGCCAGCAGCTTCTCCGGACTAGCGGGAGAAGGGGGTTACGAGCAGTACTTC. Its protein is CASSFSGLAGEGGYEQYF.

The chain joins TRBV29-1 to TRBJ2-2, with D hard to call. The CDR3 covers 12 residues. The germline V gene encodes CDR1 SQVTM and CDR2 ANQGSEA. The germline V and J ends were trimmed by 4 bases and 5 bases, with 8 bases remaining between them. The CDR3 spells CSVASWTGELFF. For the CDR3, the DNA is TGCAGCGTTGCCAGTTGGACCGGGGAGCTGTTTTTT.

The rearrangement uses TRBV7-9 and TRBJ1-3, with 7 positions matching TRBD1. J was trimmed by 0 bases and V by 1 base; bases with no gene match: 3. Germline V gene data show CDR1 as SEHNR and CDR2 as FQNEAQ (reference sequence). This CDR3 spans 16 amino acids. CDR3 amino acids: CASSLGDSFSGNTIYF. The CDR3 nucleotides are TGTGCCAGCAGCTTAGGGGACAGTTTCTCTGGAAACACCATATATTTT.

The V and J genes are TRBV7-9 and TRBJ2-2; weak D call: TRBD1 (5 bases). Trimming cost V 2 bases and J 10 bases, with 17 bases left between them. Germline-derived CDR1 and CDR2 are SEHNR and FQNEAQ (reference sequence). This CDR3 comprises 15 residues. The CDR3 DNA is TGTGCCAGCAGCTTATTGGACACCGGTCATAAGGAGCTGTTTTTT. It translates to CASSLLDTGHKELFF.

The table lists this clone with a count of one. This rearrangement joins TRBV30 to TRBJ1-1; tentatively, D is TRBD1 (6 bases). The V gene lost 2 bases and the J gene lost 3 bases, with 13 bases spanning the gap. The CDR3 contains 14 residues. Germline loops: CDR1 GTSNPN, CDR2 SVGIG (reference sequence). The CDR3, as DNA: TGTGCCTGGAGTATAACCGAGGGGGACACTGAAGCTTTCTTT. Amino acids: CAWSITEGDTEAFF.

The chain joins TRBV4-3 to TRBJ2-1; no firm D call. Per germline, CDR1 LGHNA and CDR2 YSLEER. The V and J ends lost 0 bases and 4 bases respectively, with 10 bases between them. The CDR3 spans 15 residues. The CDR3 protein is CASSQDLGVYNEQFF. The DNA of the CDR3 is TGCGCCAGCAGCCAAGATCTCGGAGTATACAATGAGCAGTTCTTC.

CDR3 DNA: TGCGCCAGCAGCCAACTCCTTGGGGGTAGAAACACTGAAGCTTTCTTT. It specifies CASSQLLGGRNTEAFF. This sequence joins TRBV4-3 and TRBJ1-1; TRBD1 might be the D (5 bases). Trimming took 2 bases from V and 2 from J, leaving 15 bases between them. CDR1 LGHNA and CDR2 YSLEER come from the germline V gene. The CDR3 extends over 16 amino acids.

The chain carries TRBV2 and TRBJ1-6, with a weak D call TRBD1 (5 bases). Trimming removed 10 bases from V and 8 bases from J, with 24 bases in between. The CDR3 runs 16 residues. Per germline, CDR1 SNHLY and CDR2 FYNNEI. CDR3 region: CATSGTPIEEDSPLHF. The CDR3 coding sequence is TGTGCCACCTCCGGGACGCCAATCGAGGAAGATTCACCCCTCCACTTT.

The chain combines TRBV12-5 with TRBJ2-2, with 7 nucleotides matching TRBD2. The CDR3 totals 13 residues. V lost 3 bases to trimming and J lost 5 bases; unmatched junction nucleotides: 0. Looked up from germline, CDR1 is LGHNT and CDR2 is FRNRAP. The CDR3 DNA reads TGTGCTAGTGGTTTCGGGGGGACCGGGGAGCTGTTTTTT. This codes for CASGFGGTGELFF. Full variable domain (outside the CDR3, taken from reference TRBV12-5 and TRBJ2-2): DARVTQTPRHKVTEMGQEVTMRCQPILGHNTVFWYRQTMMQGLELLAYFRNRAPLDDSGMPKDRFSAEMPDATLATLKIQPSEPRDSAVYFCASGFGGTGELFFGEGSRLTVL.

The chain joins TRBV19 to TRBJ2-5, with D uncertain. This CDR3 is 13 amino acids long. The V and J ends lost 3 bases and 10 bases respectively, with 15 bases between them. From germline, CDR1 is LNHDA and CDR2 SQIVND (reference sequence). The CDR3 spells CASSITMVSDQYF. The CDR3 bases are TGTGCCAGTAGTATTACTATGGTCAGTGACCAGTACTTC.

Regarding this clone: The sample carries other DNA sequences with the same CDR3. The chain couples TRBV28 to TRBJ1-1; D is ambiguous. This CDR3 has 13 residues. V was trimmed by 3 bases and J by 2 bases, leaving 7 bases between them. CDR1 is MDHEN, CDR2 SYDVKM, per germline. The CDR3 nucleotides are TGTGCCAGCAGTTTGACCAGCAACACTGAAGCTTTCTTT. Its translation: CASSLTSNTEAFF.

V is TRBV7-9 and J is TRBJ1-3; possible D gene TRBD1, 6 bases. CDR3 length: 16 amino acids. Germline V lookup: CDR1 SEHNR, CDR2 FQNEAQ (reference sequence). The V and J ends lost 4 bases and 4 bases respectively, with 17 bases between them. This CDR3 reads CASSSPSYDRGNTIYF. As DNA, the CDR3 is TGTGCCAGCAGCTCACCATCTTACGACAGGGGAAACACCATATATTTT. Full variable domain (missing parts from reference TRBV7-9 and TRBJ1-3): DTGVSQNPRHKITKRGQNVTFRCDPISEHNRLYWYRQTLGQGPEFLTYFQNEAQLEKSRLLSDRFSAERPKGSFSTLEIQRTEQGDSAMYLCASSSPSYDRGNTIYFGEGSWLTVV.

The chain's CDR3 is CASSIRLAGGTMYEQYF. DNA of the CDR3: TGTGCCAGTAGTATCAGACTAGCGGGAGGAACTATGTACGAGCAGTACTTC. The gene calls are TRBV19 and TRBJ2-7; TRBD2 matches 13 bases. The CDR3 extends over 17 amino acids. The trim removed 3 bases at V and 4 bases at J, leaving 9 bases unmatched. CDR1 and CDR2 from the germline V gene are LNHDA and SQIVND (reference sequence).